This TCR beta chain was found in a study of blood T cell repertoires in COVID-19. With V trimmed by 2 bases and J by 4 bases, 1 base remained unmatched. CDR1 and CDR2 from the germline V gene are MNHNS and SASEGT. CDR3 length: 15 amino acids. Repertoires were generated with immunoSEQ multiplex PCR, while TCRdb's copy carries only in-frame clones and drops some. Of over 65,000 clones in the sample, about 81% were seen once. This sequence joins TRBV6-1 and TRBJ2-3; 12 nucleotides align to TRBD2. The sample was peripheral blood. The sequence was collected from a human donor in a cohort sampled during active COVID-19. As DNA, the CDR3 is TGTGCCAGCAGTGAACTAGCGGGAGGGTCAGATACGCAGTATTTT. Protein: CASSELAGGSDTQYF.